The rows below give T cell receptor beta chains drawn from one sample of a study of T cell changes during pregnancy in multiple sclerosis. Assay: immunoSEQ multiplex PCR; the TCRdb copy retains only in-frame clones and omits some. This sample has 60,000 to 75,000 clones, with about 90% found just once. Sequencing was performed on peripheral blood, taken in the second trimester of pregnancy. These receptors were collected from a female donor in good health, enrolled as a control in a pregnancy study. CDR3s include the opening cysteine and the closing phenylalanine or tryptophan. D genes are given only for firm matches. Clone size is not always given. Where it is, it says once, few, many or a class for expanded clones.

v_gene	d_gene	abundance	j_gene	CDR3nt	CDR3aa
TRBV7-2	NA	few	TRBJ2-2	TGTGCCAGCAGCTTAACAGTTTTCCCCGGGGAGCTGTTTTTT	CASSLTVFPGELFF
TRBV19	NA	NA	TRBJ1-1	TGTGCCAGTAGGTGGGACACTTACACTGAAGCTTTCTTT	CASRWDTYTEAFF
TRBV6-5	NA	NA	TRBJ1-1	TGTGCCAGCAGTTTGGCAGGGAAGGTCGTGGCTTTCTTT	CASSLAGKVVAFF
TRBV27	NA	NA	TRBJ2-7	TGTGCCAGCAGTTTATACTCCCTCGGCTACGAGCAGTACTTC	CASSLYSLGYEQYF
TRBV28	TRBD2	NA	TRBJ2-1	TGTGCCAGCAGTTTTCTCGGGAGGGCCGTCTACAATGAGCAGTTCTTC	CASSFLGRAVYNEQFF
TRBV29-1	TRBD2	NA	TRBJ2-1	TGCAGCGTTGGGGGACTAGCGGAGTACAATGAGCAGTTCTTC	CSVGGLAEYNEQFF
TRBV28	NA	NA	TRBJ1-6	TGTGCCAGCACACAGCCCGGTTATTCACCCCTCCACTTT	CASTQPGYSPLHF
TRBV7-2	TRBD1	NA	TRBJ1-4	TGTGCCAGCACCCTGCCGGGACAGGCTTTTGAAAAACTGTTTTTT	CASTLPGQAFEKLFF
TRBV19	TRBD1	NA	TRBJ2-5	TGTGCCAGTAGGGGACCAGGGGGGACCCAGTACTTC	CASRGPGGTQYF
TRBV7-2	TRBD1	NA	TRBJ1-1	TGTGCCAGCATCCCTAGACCAGGGGGAACTGAAGCTTTCTTT	CASIPRPGGTEAFF
TRBV28	NA	NA	TRBJ1-4	TGTGCCAGCACTCGGGACACTGAAAAACTGTTTTTT	CASTRDTEKLFF
TRBV30	TRBD1	once	TRBJ1-2	TGTGCCTGGGGACAGGGTTATGGCTACACCTTC	CAWGQGYGYTF
TRBV11-2	NA	once	TRBJ1-3	TGTGCCAGCAGCTCCTGGTCGACTTCGGCCATATATTTT	CASSSWSTSAIYF
TRBV9	NA	NA	TRBJ2-5	TGTGCCAGCAGCGTAGGAGTTGTAGCAATGGAGACCCAGTACTTC	CASSVGVVAMETQYF
TRBV28	NA	NA	TRBJ2-7	TGTGCCAGCAGTTATGTGATAGAAGCAGGGGCGACCTACGAGCAGTACTTC	CASSYVIEAGATYEQYF
TRBV6-1	NA	NA	TRBJ1-5	TGTGCCAGCAGACAGGGTATTCGAGGCAATCAGCCCCAGCATTTT	CASRQGIRGNQPQHF
TRBV7-9	NA	NA	TRBJ1-1	TGTGCCAGCAGCTTAGCGCGGGGGCCCTACACTGAAGCTTTCTTT	CASSLARGPYTEAFF
TRBV27	TRBD1	NA	TRBJ2-3	TGTGCCAGCAGTTTATGGACAGGGAGAGGTGCAGATACGCAGTATTTT	CASSLWTGRGADTQYF
TRBV7-2	NA	NA	TRBJ1-2	TGTGCCAGCACCACGACAGCCACCTATGGCTACACCTTC	CASTTTATYGYTF
TRBV23-1	NA	NA	TRBJ2-7	TGCGCCAGCAGTCGGGGGGAGTGCCACGAGCAGTACTTC	CASSRGECHEQYF
TRBV7-9	TRBD1	NA	TRBJ1-4	TGTGCCAGCACCTGGACAGGTTCTAATGAAAAACTGTTTTTT	CASTWTGSNEKLFF
TRBV11-3	NA	NA	TRBJ2-7	TGTGCCAGCAGCTTAGGGGCCGGTTCCTACGAGCAGTACTTC	CASSLGAGSYEQYF
TRBV5-8	NA	medium-sized	TRBJ1-4	TGTGCCAGCAGCTCCAGATTGGAACTGTTTTTT	CASSSRLELFF
TRBV27	TRBD1	NA	TRBJ2-7	TGTGCCAGCAGTGACAGGGTAGGAACCTACGAGCAGTACTTC	CASSDRVGTYEQYF
TRBV18	NA	once	TRBJ2-7	TGTGCCAGCTCACCACTGGGGGGATACGAGCAGTACTTC	CASSPLGGYEQYF
TRBV2	NA	NA	TRBJ1-4	TGTGCCAGCAGGTCCCCGAGGCTGGATGAAAAACTGTTTTTT	CASRSPRLDEKLFF
TRBV5-1	NA	once	TRBJ1-1	TGCGCCAGCAGCCTTATAGAGGGATTGAACACTGAAGCTTTCTTT	CASSLIEGLNTEAFF
TRBV6-1	TRBD1	NA	TRBJ1-1	TGTGCCAGCCCGGGACAGGGGAACACTGAAGCTTTCTTT	CASPGQGNTEAFF
TRBV6-4	NA	NA	TRBJ2-1	TGTGCCAGCAGTGAGTCCCGCGGTGTCAAGTTCTTC	CASSESRGVKFF
TRBV30	NA	NA	TRBJ1-4	TGTGCCTGGAGTCCAACATTGACTAATGAAAAACTGTTTTTT	CAWSPTLTNEKLFF
TRBV6-5	NA	NA	TRBJ1-4	TGTGCCAGCAGTTCGGGGGGAGTGGGGGAAAAACTGTTTTTT	CASSSGGVGEKLFF
TRBV11-2	TRBD1	NA	TRBJ2-3	TGTGCCAGCAGCCCCGGACAGGGGAGCACAGATACGCAGTATTTT	CASSPGQGSTDTQYF
TRBV10-2	TRBD2	NA	TRBJ2-2	TGCGCCAGCAGTGGGACTAGCGGGGGCCGTCCGGGGGGCACCGGGGAGCTGTTTTTT	CASSGTSGGRPGGTGELFF
TRBV29-1	NA	NA	TRBJ2-3	TGCAGCGTTGTGACCCTGACAGGTTCAAGCACAGATACGCAGTATTTT	CSVVTLTGSSTDTQYF
TRBV28	NA	NA	TRBJ2-3	TGTGCCAGCAGTTGGGGACTGCGGCCCACAGATACGCAGTATTTT	CASSWGLRPTDTQYF
TRBV15	NA	NA	TRBJ1-3	TGTGCCACCAGCAGAGATAGGGAGAGGGGAAACACCATATATTTT	CATSRDRERGNTIYF
TRBV27	TRBD1	NA	TRBJ1-2	TGTGCCAGCAGTTCGGGACAGGGGTCTTGGTATGGCTACACCTTC	CASSSGQGSWYGYTF
TRBV5-6	TRBD2	NA	TRBJ2-1	TGTGCCAGCAGCGGACGGACTAGCGGGCTTAATGAGCAGTTCTTC	CASSGRTSGLNEQFF
TRBV2	NA	NA	TRBJ1-2	TGTGCCAGCAGTGATGGCGGTGACAGGCACTATGGCTACACCTTC	CASSDGGDRHYGYTF
TRBV28	NA	NA	TRBJ2-3	TGTGCCAGCAGCAAATCCGGTACTAGCACAGATACGCAGTATTTT	CASSKSGTSTDTQYF
TRBV2	TRBD1	NA	TRBJ1-2	TGTGCCAGCAGTGCTGGACAGGGTCTAGGCTACACCTTC	CASSAGQGLGYTF
TRBV27	NA	many	TRBJ2-7	TGTGCCAGCAGTTTAAAGGGCGGGGATAGCTCCTACGAGCAGTACTTC	CASSLKGGDSSYEQYF
TRBV15	TRBD1	NA	TRBJ1-1	TGTGCCACCAGCAGAGATGGTTCAGGGGGTGAAGCTTTCTTT	CATSRDGSGGEAFF
TRBV7-3	NA	NA	TRBJ2-5	TGTGCCAGCAGCTTAGGACAGCAAGAGACCCAGTACTTC	CASSLGQQETQYF
TRBV7-9	TRBD2	once	TRBJ2-3	TGTGCCAGCCGGGGGGGGAGCGAAGCGGGGGATACGCAGTATTTT	CASRGGSEAGDTQYF
TRBV15	NA	NA	TRBJ1-5	TGTGCCACCAGCAGACCCCTTGTAGGGGGAAGCAATCAGCCCCAGCATTTT	CATSRPLVGGSNQPQHF
TRBV27	TRBD2	NA	TRBJ2-1	TGTGCCAGCAGTACAGCGGGAGGGCCAAATGAGCAGTTCTTC	CASSTAGGPNEQFF
TRBV6-5	TRBD1	NA	TRBJ2-1	TGTGCCAGCAGTTCTCCGGGACAGGGGGCTAAGTATGAGCAGTTCTTC	CASSSPGQGAKYEQFF
TRBV7-8	NA	NA	TRBJ2-1	TGTGCCAGCAGGGCCCTCGGACAGCACAATGAGCAGTTCTTC	CASRALGQHNEQFF
TRBV7-9	NA	NA	TRBJ1-2	TGTGCCAGCAGCTTGCCAGGGGTTGCCTATGGCTACACCTTC	CASSLPGVAYGYTF
TRBV20-1	NA	few	TRBJ2-5	TGCAGTGCTAGCGACCAAGAGACCCAGTACTTC	CSASDQETQYF
TRBV13	NA	NA	TRBJ1-3	TGTGCCAGCAGCGCCCCCAGGGTGAGTCTCCTCTCTGGAAACACCATATATTTT	CASSAPRVSLLSGNTIYF
TRBV27	NA	NA	TRBJ1-4	TGTGCCAGCAGTTTAATAGGGGATCCCACTAATGAAAAACTGTTTTTT	CASSLIGDPTNEKLFF
TRBV28	NA	NA	TRBJ1-1	TGTGCCAGCAGTCCAACCCGACAGAACACTGAAGCTTTCTTT	CASSPTRQNTEAFF
TRBV27	NA	NA	TRBJ1-5	TGTGCCAGCAGTTCCCGCCTTACAGGGATGGGCAATCAGCCCCAGCATTTT	CASSSRLTGMGNQPQHF
TRBV18	TRBD2	NA	TRBJ2-5	TGTGCCAGCTCATCATATAGCGGGAGCCTTCAAGAGACCCAGTACTTC	CASSSYSGSLQETQYF
TRBV4-2	NA	NA	TRBJ2-2	TGTGCCAGCAGCCAAGCCCGGGGGAACACCGGGGAGCTGTTTTTT	CASSQARGNTGELFF
TRBV1	NA	NA	TRBJ2-1	TGCACCAGCAGCCAGAGCCTTAGCGGGGGGGCGTGGAATGAGCAGTTCTTC	CTSSQSLSGGAWNEQFF
TRBV9	TRBD1	NA	TRBJ2-7	TGTGCCAGCAGCCCCCAGGACAGGGTAAGGGAGCAGTACTTC	CASSPQDRVREQYF
TRBV27	TRBD2	NA	TRBJ2-7	TGTGCCAGCCACCCGGGGGGGAGCTCCTACGAGCAGTACTTC	CASHPGGSSYEQYF